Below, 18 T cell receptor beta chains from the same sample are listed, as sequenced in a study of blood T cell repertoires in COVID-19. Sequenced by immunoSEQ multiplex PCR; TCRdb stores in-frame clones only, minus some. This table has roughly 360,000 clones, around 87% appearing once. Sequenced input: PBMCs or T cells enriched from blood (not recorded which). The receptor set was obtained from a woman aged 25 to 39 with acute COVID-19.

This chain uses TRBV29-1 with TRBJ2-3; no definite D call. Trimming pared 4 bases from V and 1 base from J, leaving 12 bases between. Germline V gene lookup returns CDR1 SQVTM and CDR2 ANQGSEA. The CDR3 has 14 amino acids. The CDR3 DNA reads TGCAGCGTTGGAAGTGGCCTGGGCACAGATACGCAGTATTTT. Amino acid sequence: CSVGSGLGTDTQYF.

The CDR3 nucleotides read TGTGCCAGCAGTGTAGGTGGGGGGTGGACTGAAGCTTTCTTT. It specifies CASSVGGGWTEAFF. The genes are TRBV2 and TRBJ1-1; possibly TRBD1 for D (5 bases). This CDR3 is built from 14 residues. Germline V gene lookup returns CDR1 SNHLY and CDR2 FYNNEI. The germline V and J ends were trimmed by 4 bases and 5 bases, with 14 bases remaining between them.

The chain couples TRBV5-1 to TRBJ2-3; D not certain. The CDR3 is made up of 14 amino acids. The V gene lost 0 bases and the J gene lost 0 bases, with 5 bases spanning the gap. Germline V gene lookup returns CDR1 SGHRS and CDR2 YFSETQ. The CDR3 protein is CASSLASSTDTQYF. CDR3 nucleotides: TGCGCCAGCAGCTTGGCCAGTAGCACAGATACGCAGTATTTT.

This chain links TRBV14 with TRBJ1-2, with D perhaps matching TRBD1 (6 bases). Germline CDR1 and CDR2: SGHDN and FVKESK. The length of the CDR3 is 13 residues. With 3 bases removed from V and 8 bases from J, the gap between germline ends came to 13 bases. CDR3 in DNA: TGTGCCAGCAGCCAGGTCAGGGGAGTAGGCTACACCTTC. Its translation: CASSQVRGVGYTF.

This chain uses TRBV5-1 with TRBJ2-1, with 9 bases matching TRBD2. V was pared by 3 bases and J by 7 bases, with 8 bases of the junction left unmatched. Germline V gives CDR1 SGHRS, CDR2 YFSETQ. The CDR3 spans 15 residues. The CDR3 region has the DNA TGCGCCAGCAGCTCTACTAGCGGGCTGGGTAATGAGCAGTTCTTC. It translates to CASSSTSGLGNEQFF.

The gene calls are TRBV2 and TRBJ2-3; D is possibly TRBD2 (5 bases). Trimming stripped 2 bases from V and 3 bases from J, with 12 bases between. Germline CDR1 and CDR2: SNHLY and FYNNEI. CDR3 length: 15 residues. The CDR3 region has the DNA TGTGCCAGCAGTGAACCGCGGGTAGAAACAGATACGCAGTATTTT. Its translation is CASSEPRVETDTQYF. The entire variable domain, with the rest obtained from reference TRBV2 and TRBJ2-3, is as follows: EPEVTQTPSHQVTQMGQEVILRCVPISNHLYFYWYRQILGQKVEFLVSFYNNEISEKSEIFDDQFSVERPDGSNFTLKIRSTKLEDSAMYFCASSEPRVETDTQYFGPGTRLTVL.

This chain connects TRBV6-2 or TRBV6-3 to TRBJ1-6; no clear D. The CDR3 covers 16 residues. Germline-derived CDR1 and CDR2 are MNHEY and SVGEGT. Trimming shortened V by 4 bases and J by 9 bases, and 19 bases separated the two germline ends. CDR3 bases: TGTGCCAGCAGTTCAGAGAGAGTTCAAGCGGGTTCACCCCTCCACTTT. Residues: CASSSERVQAGSPLHF.

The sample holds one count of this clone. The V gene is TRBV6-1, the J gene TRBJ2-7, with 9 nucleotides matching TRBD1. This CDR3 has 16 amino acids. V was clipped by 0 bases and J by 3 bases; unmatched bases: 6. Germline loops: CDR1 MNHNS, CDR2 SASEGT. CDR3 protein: CASSEALWTGVYEQYF. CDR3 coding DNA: TGTGCCAGCAGTGAAGCGCTCTGGACAGGGGTCTACGAGCAGTACTTC.

CDR3 bases: TGTGCCAGCAGCCCAGGACGGGACAGGGTTGGCACCATATATTTT. This gives the protein CASSPGRDRVGTIYF. The chain couples TRBV11-3 to TRBJ1-3, with 9 bases fitting TRBD1. The ends lost 5 bases at V and 9 bases at J; junction bases unmatched: 11. The CDR3 loop spans 15 amino acids. Germline CDR1 is SGHNT and CDR2 is YENEEA.

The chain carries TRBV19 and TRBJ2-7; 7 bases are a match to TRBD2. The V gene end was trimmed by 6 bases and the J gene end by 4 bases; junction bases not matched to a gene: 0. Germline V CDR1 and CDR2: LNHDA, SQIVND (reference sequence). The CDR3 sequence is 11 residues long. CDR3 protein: CASRGGYEQYF. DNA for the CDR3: TGTGCCAGTAGGGGAGGGTACGAGCAGTACTTC.

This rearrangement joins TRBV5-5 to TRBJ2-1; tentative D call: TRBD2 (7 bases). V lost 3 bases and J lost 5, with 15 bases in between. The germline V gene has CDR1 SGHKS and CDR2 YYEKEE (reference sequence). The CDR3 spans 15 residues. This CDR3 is CASSSLEGGDNEQFF. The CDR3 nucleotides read TGTGCCAGCAGCTCCTTGGAGGGGGGGGACAATGAGCAGTTCTTC. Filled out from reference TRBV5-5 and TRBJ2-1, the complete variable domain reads DAGVTQSPTHLIKTRGQQVTLRCSPISGHKSVSWYQQVLGQGPQFIFQYYEKEERGRGNFPDRFSARQFPNYSSELNVNALLLGDSALYLCASSSLEGGDNEQFFGPGTRLTVL.

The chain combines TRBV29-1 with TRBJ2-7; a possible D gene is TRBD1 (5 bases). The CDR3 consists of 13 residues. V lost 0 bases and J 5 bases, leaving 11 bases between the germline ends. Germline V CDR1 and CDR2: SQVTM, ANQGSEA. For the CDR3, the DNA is TGCAGCGTTGAAGATAGCAGGGAAGACGAGCAGTACTTC. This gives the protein CSVEDSREDEQYF.

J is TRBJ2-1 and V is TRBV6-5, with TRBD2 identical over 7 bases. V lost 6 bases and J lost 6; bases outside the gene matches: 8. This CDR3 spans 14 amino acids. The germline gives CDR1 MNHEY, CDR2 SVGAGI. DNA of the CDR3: TGTGCCAGCAGGGGACTGGGGGGGACCAATGAGCAGTTCTTC. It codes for CASRGLGGTNEQFF.

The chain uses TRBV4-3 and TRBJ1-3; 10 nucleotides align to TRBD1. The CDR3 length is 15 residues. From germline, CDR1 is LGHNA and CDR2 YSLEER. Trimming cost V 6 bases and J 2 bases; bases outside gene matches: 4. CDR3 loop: CASSPGTGAGNTIYF. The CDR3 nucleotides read TGCGCCAGCAGTCCCGGGACAGGGGCTGGAAACACCATATATTTT.

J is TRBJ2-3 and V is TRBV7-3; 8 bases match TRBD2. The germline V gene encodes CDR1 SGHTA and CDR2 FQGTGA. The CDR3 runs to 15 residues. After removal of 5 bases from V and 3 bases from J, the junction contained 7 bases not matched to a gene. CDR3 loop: CASSQSGGPTDTQYF. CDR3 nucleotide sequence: TGTGCCAGCAGCCAAAGCGGGGGCCCGACAGATACGCAGTATTTT.

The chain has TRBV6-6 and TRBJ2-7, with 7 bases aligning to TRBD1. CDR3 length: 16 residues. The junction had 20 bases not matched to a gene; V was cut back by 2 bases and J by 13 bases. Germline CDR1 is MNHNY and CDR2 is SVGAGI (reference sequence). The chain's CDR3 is CASSYPGQNSPTRYYF. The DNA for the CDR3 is TGTGCCAGCAGTTACCCGGGACAGAATTCTCCTACGAGATACTACTTC.

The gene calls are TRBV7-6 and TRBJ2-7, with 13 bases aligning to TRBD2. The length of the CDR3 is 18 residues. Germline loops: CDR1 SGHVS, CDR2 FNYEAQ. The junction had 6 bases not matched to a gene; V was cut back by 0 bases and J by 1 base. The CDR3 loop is CASSLAQTSGGRSYEQYF. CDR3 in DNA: TGTGCCAGCAGCTTAGCCCAGACTAGCGGGGGGCGTTCCTACGAGCAGTACTTC.

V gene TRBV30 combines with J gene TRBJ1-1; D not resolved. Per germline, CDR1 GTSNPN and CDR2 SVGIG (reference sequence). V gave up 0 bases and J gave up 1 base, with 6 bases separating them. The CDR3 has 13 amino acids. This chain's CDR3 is CAWSVLTNTEAFF. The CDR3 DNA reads TGTGCCTGGAGTGTACTTACGAACACTGAAGCTTTCTTT.